Sequencing of this T cell receptor beta chain was carried out in a study of cytomegalovirus exposure and HLA in healthy donors. This clone was seen just once. Its specificity is not known. Germline values: CDR1 LNHDA, CDR2 SQIVND (reference sequence). V was cut by 4 bases and J by 3 bases, with 9 bases left in between. This CDR3 contains 13 residues. 13 Jbeta primers and 60 Vbeta primers were used for the PCR. Assay: immunoSEQ multiplex PCR; the TCRdb copy retains only in-frame clones and omits some. The sample records 120,000 to 150,000 clones, around 75% being singletons. General study findings and limits: Previously analyzed data showed that most TCR beta V segments were productive at a frequency of about 87% or about 30%.

This clonotype was sampled from a middle-aged woman in good health and CMV-seronegative. This chain connects TRBV19 to TRBJ1-1; perhaps TRBD1 as D (5 bases). Sequencing was carried out using PBMCs. CDR3 amino acids: CASSTRQYTEAFF. The CDR3 coding sequence is TGTGCCAGTAGTACCCGACAGTACACTGAAGCTTTCTTT.